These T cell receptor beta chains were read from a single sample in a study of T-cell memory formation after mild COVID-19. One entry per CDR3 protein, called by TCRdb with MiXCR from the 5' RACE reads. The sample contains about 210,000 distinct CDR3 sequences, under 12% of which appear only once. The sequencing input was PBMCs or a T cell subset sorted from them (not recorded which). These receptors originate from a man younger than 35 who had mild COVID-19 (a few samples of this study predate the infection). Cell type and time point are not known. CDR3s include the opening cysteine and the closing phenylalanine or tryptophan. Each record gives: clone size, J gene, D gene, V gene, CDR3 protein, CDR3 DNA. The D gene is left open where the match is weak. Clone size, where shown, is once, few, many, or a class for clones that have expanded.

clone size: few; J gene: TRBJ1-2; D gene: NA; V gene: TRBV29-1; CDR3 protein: CSVEDLTRGGYTF; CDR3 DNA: TGCAGCGTTGAAGATCTGACCAGGGGCGGCTACACCTTC
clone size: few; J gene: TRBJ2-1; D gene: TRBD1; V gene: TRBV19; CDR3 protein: CASSKQGRMHRGVHNEQFF; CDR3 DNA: TGTGCCAGTAGTAAGCAGGGGAGGATGCACAGGGGGGTCCACAATGAGCAGTTCTTC
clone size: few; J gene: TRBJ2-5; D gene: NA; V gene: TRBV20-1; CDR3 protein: CSARKPGPQETQYF; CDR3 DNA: TGCAGTGCTAGAAAGCCGGGGCCTCAAGAGACCCAGTACTTC
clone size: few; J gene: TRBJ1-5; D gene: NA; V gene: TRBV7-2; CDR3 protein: CASLERIGQPQHF; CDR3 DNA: TGTGCCAGCCTTGAACGAATTGGGCAGCCCCAGCATTTT
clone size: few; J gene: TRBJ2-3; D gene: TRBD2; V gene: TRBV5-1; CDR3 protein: CASSLASGGRTDTQYF; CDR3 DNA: TGCGCCAGCAGCTTGGCTAGCGGGGGGCGCACAGATACGCAGTATTTT
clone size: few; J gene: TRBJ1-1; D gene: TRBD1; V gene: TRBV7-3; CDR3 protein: CASSPDRDDTEAFF; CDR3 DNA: TGTGCCAGCAGCCCCGACAGGGACGACACTGAAGCTTTCTTT
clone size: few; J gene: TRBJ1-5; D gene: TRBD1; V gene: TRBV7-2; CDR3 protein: CASSFDREYQPQHF; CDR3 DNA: TGTGCCAGCAGCTTCGACAGGGAGTATCAGCCCCAGCATTTT
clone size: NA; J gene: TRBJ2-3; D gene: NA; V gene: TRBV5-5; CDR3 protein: CASSLPRKIDTQYF; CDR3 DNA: TGTGCCAGCAGCTTGCCCCGAAAAATAGATACGCAGTATTTT
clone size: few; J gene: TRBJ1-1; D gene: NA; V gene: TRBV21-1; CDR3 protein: CASSRNRTNTEAFF; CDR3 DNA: TGTGCCAGCAGCAGAAACAGAACGAACACTGAAGCTTTCTTT
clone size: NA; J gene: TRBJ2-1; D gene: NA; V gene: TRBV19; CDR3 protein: CASTPIGRMYNEQFF; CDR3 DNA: TGTGCCAGTACCCCAATCGGGCGGATGTACAATGAGCAGTTCTTC
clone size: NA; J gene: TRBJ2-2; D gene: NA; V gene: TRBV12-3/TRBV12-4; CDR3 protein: CASAANTGELFF; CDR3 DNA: TGTGCCAGCGCGGCGAACACCGGGGAGCTGTTTTTT
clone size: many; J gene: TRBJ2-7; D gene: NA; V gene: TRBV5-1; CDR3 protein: CASSLDLGGQYF; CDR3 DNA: TGCGCCAGCAGCTTGGATCTAGGGGGGCAGTACTTC
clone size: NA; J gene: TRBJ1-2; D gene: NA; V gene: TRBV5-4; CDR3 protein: CASSAPSGYGYTF; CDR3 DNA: TGTGCCAGCAGCGCTCCCAGCGGCTATGGCTACACCTTC
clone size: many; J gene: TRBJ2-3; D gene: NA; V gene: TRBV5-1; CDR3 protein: CASSLGGADPDTQYF; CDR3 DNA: TGCGCCAGCAGCTTGGGCGGGGCGGATCCAGATACGCAGTATTTT
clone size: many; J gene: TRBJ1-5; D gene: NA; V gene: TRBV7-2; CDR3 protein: CASSILNQPQHF; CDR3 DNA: TGTGCCAGCAGCATTCTAAATCAGCCCCAGCATTTT
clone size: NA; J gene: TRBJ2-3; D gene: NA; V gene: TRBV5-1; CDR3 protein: CASSLSQRTDTQYF; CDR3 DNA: TGCGCCAGCAGCTTGTCCCAGCGCACAGATACGCAGTATTTT
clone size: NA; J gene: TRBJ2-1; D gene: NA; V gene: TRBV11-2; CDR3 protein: CASSLSGYEQFF; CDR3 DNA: TGTGCCAGCAGCTTATCAGGGTATGAGCAGTTCTTC